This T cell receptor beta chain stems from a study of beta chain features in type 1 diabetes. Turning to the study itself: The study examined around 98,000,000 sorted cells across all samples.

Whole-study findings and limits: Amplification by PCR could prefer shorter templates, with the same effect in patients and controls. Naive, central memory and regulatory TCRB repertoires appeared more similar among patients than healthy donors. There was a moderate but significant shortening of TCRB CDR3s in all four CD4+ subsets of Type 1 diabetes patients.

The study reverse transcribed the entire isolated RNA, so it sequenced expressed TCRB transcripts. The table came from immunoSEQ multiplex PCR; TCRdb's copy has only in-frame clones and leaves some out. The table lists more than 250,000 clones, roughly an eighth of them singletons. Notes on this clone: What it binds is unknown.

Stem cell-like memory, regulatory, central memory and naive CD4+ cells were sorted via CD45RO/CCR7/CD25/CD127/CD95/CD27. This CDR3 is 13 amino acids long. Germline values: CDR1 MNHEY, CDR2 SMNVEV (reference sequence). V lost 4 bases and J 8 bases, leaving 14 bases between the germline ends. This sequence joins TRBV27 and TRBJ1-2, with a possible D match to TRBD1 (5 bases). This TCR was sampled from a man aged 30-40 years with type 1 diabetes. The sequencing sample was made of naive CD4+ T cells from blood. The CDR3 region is CASSSSGLRGYTF. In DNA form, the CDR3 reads TGTGCCAGCAGTTCGTCAGGGTTGCGCGGCTACACCTTC.